A single sample is the source of the 23 T cell receptor beta chains below, sequenced in a study of blood T cell repertoires in COVID-19 (dated by TCRdb to 2019 to 2021). The library was prepared using the immunoSEQ multiplex PCR assay. Sourced from immuneACCESS, this table was stored by TCRdb with only in-frame sequences that have V and J called. A share of the clones is absent; for the studies checked, an unresolved V gene accounts for under half, and the remainder has no known explanation. The sample has roughly 300,000 clones on record, around 87% of them singletons. The top ten clones comprise about 8% of the sample. Material for sequencing was peripheral blood. The receptors shown here come from a woman aged 50 to 60 who had recovered from COVID-19.

The chain carries TRBV5-1 and TRBJ2-3, with TRBD2 identical over 11 bases. Germline V gene sequence: CDR1 SGHRS, CDR2 YFSETQ. This CDR3 comprises 15 residues. V was pared by 4 bases and J by 4 bases, with 5 bases of the junction left unmatched. The CDR3 loop reads CASSLTSGNSDTQYF. In nucleotides, the CDR3 is TGCGCCAGCAGCCTGACTAGCGGGAATTCAGATACGCAGTATTTT.

The chain has TRBV6-5 and TRBJ1-5; 9 bases are shared with TRBD1. The CDR3 extends over 15 amino acids. CDR1 is MNHEY and CDR2 is SVGAGI in the germline V gene. Unmatched junction bases numbered 7, after V lost 6 bases and J lost 4 bases. The DNA for the CDR3 is TGTGCCAGCAGGGGCGGGACAGGGAATAATCAGCCCCAGCATTTT. Translating gives CASRGGTGNNQPQHF.

This chain links TRBV15 with TRBJ2-7; TRBD2 matches at 7 bases. The junction had 5 bases not matched to a gene; V was cut back by 1 base and J by 2 bases. The CDR3 is 15 amino acids. In germline, CDR1 is LNHNV, CDR2 YYDKDF (reference sequence). CDR3 sequence: CATSRGAGSAYEQYF. The DNA of the CDR3 is TGTGCCACCAGCAGAGGAGCGGGGTCTGCCTACGAGCAGTACTTC.

The V gene is TRBV6-2 or TRBV6-3, the J gene TRBJ2-7; the D gene is possibly TRBD2 (7 bases). The V end was cut by 4 bases, the J end by 4 bases, with 17 bases between. The CDR3 length is 15 residues. Looked up from germline, CDR1 is MNHEY and CDR2 is SVGEGT. CDR3: CASSSVGGLSYEQYF. The CDR3, as DNA: TGTGCCAGCAGTTCCGTCGGGGGGCTCTCTTACGAGCAGTACTTC.

The chain employs TRBV10-2 and TRBJ2-5, with 8 positions matching TRBD2. The CDR3 is 14 amino acids. V shed 6 bases, J shed 5 bases, and the junction held 8 bases outside the gene matches. Looked up from germline, CDR1 is WSHSY and CDR2 is SAAADI. CDR3 nucleotide sequence: TGCGCCAGCAGCCAGACTAGCGTTGGCGAGACCCAGTACTTC. As protein: CASSQTSVGETQYF.

V gene TRBV3-1 (or the pseudogene TRBV3-2) combines with J gene TRBJ1-6, with D unclear. There are 16 residues in the CDR3. In germline, CDR1 is LGHDT, CDR2 YNNKEL (reference sequence). Trimming removed 4 bases at V and 5 bases at J, with 15 bases between. This chain's CDR3 is CASSPRSGGHNSPLHF. The CDR3 DNA sequence: TGTGCCAGCAGCCCAAGATCTGGAGGACATAATTCACCCCTCCACTTT.

V usage is TRBV4-1 and J usage is TRBJ1-1; TRBD1 aligns across 7 bases. Germline trimming cut 2 bases from V and 4 bases from J; bases unmatched to any gene: 7. The CDR3 has 15 residues. In germline, CDR1 is MGHRA, CDR2 YSYEKL. This chain's CDR3 is CASSQLYRGGTEAFF. The CDR3 DNA is TGCGCCAGCAGCCAACTATACAGGGGCGGCACTGAAGCTTTCTTT.

With regard to this clone: The germline gene is not matched at one end of the junction; a read error may be the cause. The chain uses TRBV12-3 or TRBV12-4 and TRBJ2-7; 7 bases align to TRBD1. CDR3 length: 13 amino acids. This CDR3 reads CASSRGGSHEQYF. CDR3 nucleotide sequence: TGTGCCTCCTCCCGAGGGGGCTCCCACGAGCAGTACTTC.

This rearrangement joins TRBV6-5 to TRBJ1-1, with a possible D match to TRBD1 (5 bases). The germline V gene has CDR1 MNHEY and CDR2 SVGAGI. With 7 bases removed from V and 5 bases from J, the gap between germline ends came to 14 bases. The CDR3 runs to 13 residues. The CDR3 loop reads CASNSPGSTEAFF. The CDR3 DNA reads TGTGCCAGCAACAGTCCAGGGTCGACTGAAGCTTTCTTT.

This clone was recorded once. The rearrangement links TRBV5-5 to TRBJ2-7; 8 bases are a match to TRBD1. Germline trimming cut 1 base from V and 5 bases from J; bases unmatched to any gene: 8. Germline V lookup: CDR1 SGHKS, CDR2 YYEKEE (reference sequence). The CDR3 contains 15 residues. CDR3 loop: CASSLSYRGFHEQYF. CDR3 sequence (DNA): TGTGCCAGCAGCTTGAGCTACAGGGGGTTTCACGAGCAGTACTTC.

The chain recombines TRBV7-8 with TRBJ2-7, with TRBD1 identical over 9 bases. This CDR3 is built from 15 residues. V was pared by 5 bases and J by 5 bases, with 10 bases of the junction left unmatched. Germline V gene data show CDR1 as SGHVS and CDR2 as FQNEAQ. The CDR3 nucleotides read TGTGCCAGCAGCCACCTTGGGACAGGGAGGAACGAGCAGTACTTC. It is translated as CASSHLGTGRNEQYF.

The chain employs TRBV6-4 and TRBJ1-4; D might be TRBD1 (5 bases). This CDR3 spans 13 amino acids. CDR1 is MRHNA and CDR2 is SNTAGT in the germline V gene. Trimming stripped 8 bases from V and 4 bases from J, with 11 bases between. CDR3 DNA: TGTGCCAGCGCCGACAGACATAATGAAAAACTGTTTTTT. It yields the protein CASADRHNEKLFF.

In DNA form, the CDR3 reads TGTGCCAGCAGCTTGAGCTCGTCTTCCACTAGCACAGATACGCAGTATTTT. It specifies CASSLSSSSTSTDTQYF. This chain connects TRBV11-2 to TRBJ2-3; D remains unclear. Germline CDR1 reads SGHAT; CDR2 reads FQNNGV. This CDR3 region has 17 residues. The V gene lost 3 bases and the J gene lost 0 bases, with 16 bases spanning the gap. Full variable domain (remainder filled in from reference TRBV11-2 and TRBJ2-3): EAGVAQSPRYKIIEKRQSVAFWCNPISGHATLYWYQQILGQGPKLLIQFQNNGVVDDSQLPKDRFSAERLKGVDSTLKIQPAKLEDSAVYLCASSLSSSSTSTDTQYFGPGTRLTVL.

V gene TRBV18 combines with J gene TRBJ2-3; D may be TRBD2 (8 bases). CDR1 is KGHSH, CDR2 LQKENI, per germline. CDR3 length equals 21 residues. The V gene lost 0 bases and the J gene lost 1 base, with 26 bases spanning the gap. The CDR3 region is CASSPPVDRALADRCTDTQYF. CDR3 nucleotides: TGTGCCAGCTCACCACCAGTAGACAGGGCACTAGCGGACCGATGCACAGATACGCAGTATTTT.

The chain joins TRBV28 to TRBJ2-7; 10 nucleotides line up with TRBD1. The CDR3 is 13 residues long. The ends lost 7 bases at V and 4 bases at J; junction bases unmatched: 4. Germline V gene lookup returns CDR1 MDHEN and CDR2 SYDVKM. The CDR3 sequence is CASMRTGGYEQYF. The CDR3 DNA follows: TGTGCCAGCATGAGGACAGGGGGTTACGAGCAGTACTTC.

The chain employs TRBV19 and TRBJ1-5; 9 bases match TRBD1. The ends lost 3 bases at V and 5 bases at J; junction bases unmatched: 8. The CDR3 sequence is 16 residues long. Germline V lookup: CDR1 LNHDA, CDR2 SQIVND (reference sequence). CDR3 nucleotides: TGTGCCAGTAGTATCTCTGCGACAGGGGGATATCAGCCCCAGCATTTT. Translating gives CASSISATGGYQPQHF.

The rearrangement uses TRBV15 and TRBJ2-3; 11 nucleotides match TRBD2. The CDR3 runs to 15 residues. Germline-derived CDR1 and CDR2 are LNHNV and YYDKDF (reference sequence). The ends lost 3 bases at V and 4 bases at J; junction bases unmatched: 3. In DNA, the CDR3 is TGTGCCACCAGCAGCCTGACTAGCGGGGCAGATACGCAGTATTTT. Amino acid sequence: CATSSLTSGADTQYF.

Only a few counts were recorded for this clone. This chain uses TRBV30 with TRBJ1-5, with 7 bases matching TRBD1. This CDR3 is 16 amino acids long. Germline values: CDR1 GTSNPN, CDR2 SVGIG (reference sequence). The V gene end was trimmed by 3 bases and the J gene end by 4 bases; junction bases not matched to a gene: 12. This CDR3 reads CAWRPYSGTENQPQHF. The CDR3 DNA follows: TGTGCCTGGAGGCCTTACTCGGGGACAGAAAATCAGCCCCAGCATTTT.

The rearrangement joins TRBV4-3 to TRBJ2-1; 9 positions agree with TRBD1. CDR1 and CDR2 from the germline V gene are LGHNA and YSLEER. After removal of 2 bases from V and 4 bases from J, the junction contained 6 bases not matched to a gene. The CDR3 is 16 residues long. The CDR3 region is CASSQTDRGGYNEQFF. CDR3 nucleotide sequence: TGCGCCAGCAGCCAAACTGACAGGGGGGGTTACAATGAGCAGTTCTTC.

The chain couples TRBV5-1 to TRBJ2-7, with 8 bases that match TRBD1. V trimming: 3 bases; J trimming: 6 bases; junction bases outside the gene matches: 5. This CDR3 is built from 13 residues. Germline assignment: CDR1 SGHRS and CDR2 YFSETQ. The CDR3 is CASSSDRAGEQYF. In DNA, the CDR3 is TGCGCCAGCAGCTCGGACAGGGCTGGCGAGCAGTACTTC.

The chain has TRBV5-4 and TRBJ2-7; TRBD1 matches at 9 bases. J was trimmed by 5 bases and V by 4 bases; bases with no gene match: 13. In germline, CDR1 is SGHNT, CDR2 YYREEE (reference sequence). The CDR3 is 16 amino acids. CDR3 region: CASSPRTGTGFHEQYF. The CDR3 DNA sequence: TGTGCCAGCAGCCCACGCACCGGGACAGGGTTCCACGAGCAGTACTTC.

The table lists this clone with a few counts. The chain employs TRBV11-2 and TRBJ1-5, with D maybe TRBD1 (5 bases). Germline CDR1 reads SGHAT; CDR2 reads FQNNGV. CDR3 size: 17 residues. V was shortened by 2 bases and J by 4 bases, with 18 bases between the two germline ends. The CDR3 DNA follows: TGTGCCAGCAGCTTAAATCGGGCGGGGCTCCTTAATCAGCCCCAGCATTTT. This encodes CASSLNRAGLLNQPQHF.

This chain joins TRBV6-5 and TRBJ1-5; tentative D call: TRBD1 (6 bases). V gave up 8 bases and J gave up 4 bases, with 12 bases separating them. CDR3 length: 13 residues. Germline values: CDR1 MNHEY, CDR2 SVGAGI. The CDR3 DNA reads TGTGCCAGCGAACCACAGGGAAATCAGCCCCAGCATTTT. Its translation: CASEPQGNQPQHF.